This T cell receptor (beta chain) was identified in a study of T-cell memory formation after mild COVID-19 (dated by TCRdb to about 2021). Regarding the research as a whole: TCR sequence clusters from the two donors were found to be largely donor specific. The cohort was made up of two young adult volunteers, one female and one male, who were previously healthy. T-cell clones expanding and contracting after mild COVID-19 in two donors were tracked by longitudinal TCRalpha and TCRbeta repertoire sequencing.

This clonotype was observed a handful of times. Its antigen is still unknown. One base away there is no much larger clone; base qualities are not given. The sequencer listed for this sample is Illumina NovaSeq 6000. TCRalpha and TCRbeta cDNA libraries were built by 5'RACE with constant-segment primers, adding sample barcodes and unique molecular identifiers. Trizol reagent was used to extract RNA from every sample. The libraries were amplified in two PCR steps, and the second step added a second sample barcode and Illumina TruSeq adapters. Sequencing of libraries was performed on an Illumina NovaSeq with 2 x 150 bp paired-end reads. Per the source publication's procedure: The reads were demultiplexed and collapsed into UMI-guided consensus sequences using migec v1.2.7. Using mixcr v2.1.11, UMI consensuses were aligned to TRA and TRB V and J templates and then assembled into clonotypes. Expanded or contracted clonotypes were those called significant by both edgeR and NoisET, with noise models trained on biological replicates. For edgeR calls, a false discovery rate-adjusted p below 0.01 and a log2 fold-change threshold of 1 were applied. PCA with hierarchical clustering of max-normalized trajectories of the 1000 most abundant clonotypes was used as exploratory dynamics analysis. Separately sequenced CD4+ and CD8+ repertoires were used to assign the CD4 or CD8 phenotype of responding clones. The public reads were quality trimmed at Q25 with fastp and then assembled into clones with MiXCR by TCRdb, keeping productive beta chains. A single entry per CDR3 protein holds the most common genes and DNA from its merged rows. The V and J calls and clone size come from TCRdb's table, not from the authors' own analysis. The sample table contains fewer than 400,000 distinct CDR3 sequences; only one count was recorded for approximately 12% of them. About 21% of the sample goes to the ten largest clones.

From the germline V gene (reference sequence), CDR1 is SEHNR and CDR2 is FQNEAQ. The trim is 1 base for V and 3 bases for J, with a gap of 12 bases between the germline ends. Taken from cysteine to phenylalanine, the CDR3 has 15 residues. Only CDR3 DNA is held: 45 bases, read in frame from base 1. PBMCs were isolated by Ficoll-Paque density gradient centrifugation. Results and caveats for the whole study, not just this receptor: SARS-CoV-2 specificity was not confirmed for the second-wave clones peaking on day 37. Contracting CD4+ clones were found mainly in CM and EM memory subsets, while CD8+ clones were enriched in EMRA. Some responding clones were found in pre-infection memory, which suggests that pre-existing cross-reactive memory T cells took part in the SARS-CoV-2 response. The study included only a couple of mild cases, and larger cohorts that include severe cases with pre-infection samples were judged to be necessary. Clones that contracted from day 15 to 85 showed balanced CD4/CD8 phenotypes, whereas a second wave of clones that expanded from day 15 to 37 leaned towards CD4+.

The V gene is TRBV7-9 and the J gene is TRBJ2-5, with the D gene not confidently named. The clonotype originates from a man aged 18 to 29 who had mild COVID-19 (a few samples of this study predate the infection). The sample titles of this study are shuffled in the database, so cell type and time point are left out; the donor was told from shared clones. Sequenced input: PBMCs or a T cell subset sorted from them (not recorded which). The DNA reads as follows: TGTGCCAGCAGCTTAGTGGATAGTCTAGAAGAGACCCAGTACTTC. This translates into CASSLVDSLEETQYF.